One and the same sample provided the 10 T cell receptor beta chains below, sequenced in a study of blood T cell repertoires in COVID-19. This table comes from immunoSEQ multiplex PCR, and its TCRdb copy is limited to in-frame clones, with some not included. The sample carries approximately 460,000 clones, roughly nine tenths recorded once. Specimen: peripheral blood. The origin of the receptors is a man younger than 35 with COVID-19, enrolled during active disease.

This chain joins TRBV12-3 or TRBV12-4 and TRBJ1-5; TRBD1 might be the D (5 bases). CDR3 length: 13 residues. V was clipped by 6 bases and J by 1 base, with 7 bases between them. The CDR3 region is CASSAGSNQPQHF. The CDR3 bases are TGTGCCAGCAGCGCAGGGAGCAATCAGCCCCAGCATTTT.

The chain couples TRBV3-1 (or the pseudogene TRBV3-2) to TRBJ1-2; 9 nucleotides agree with TRBD1. Germline V CDR1 and CDR2: LGHDT, YNNKEL (reference sequence). J was trimmed by 4 bases and V by 3 bases; bases with no gene match: 6. The CDR3 contains 15 residues. In nucleotides, the CDR3 is TGTGCCAGCAGCCATCGGACAGGGGCCTCCTATGGCTACACCTTC. Translation gives CASSHRTGASYGYTF.

This clone showed up just once. The V gene is TRBV27, the J gene TRBJ2-7, with a tentative D call TRBD2 (6 bases). The V gene lost 8 bases and the J gene lost 7 bases, with 18 bases spanning the gap. Germline V gene lookup returns CDR1 MNHEY and CDR2 SMNVEV (reference sequence). The CDR3 length is 13 residues. CDR3 in DNA: TGTGCCAGCCGGTCGGGAGAACGATGGGAGCAGTACTTC. Its translation: CASRSGERWEQYF.

V usage is TRBV10-1 and J usage is TRBJ2-3; weak D call: TRBD1 (6 bases). Germline V gives CDR1 WNHNN, CDR2 SYGVQD (reference sequence). The ends were cut back, 2 bases at V and 5 bases at J, with 11 bases in the middle. The length of the CDR3 is 14 residues. The CDR3 spells CASSEKDRLDTQYF. The CDR3 coding sequence is TGCGCCAGCAGTGAGAAGGACAGACTAGATACGCAGTATTTT.

CDR3 sequence reads: CASSSPTGLSTEAFF. The CDR3 nucleotides are TGTGCCAGCAGCTCGCCGACAGGCCTTTCCACTGAAGCTTTCTTT. The rearrangement uses TRBV7-8 and TRBJ1-1; D is perhaps TRBD1 (6 bases). CDR3 length: 15 residues. The germline V and J ends were trimmed by 4 bases and 4 bases, with 16 bases remaining between them. Per germline, CDR1 SGHVS and CDR2 FQNEAQ.

The chain carries TRBV7-8 and TRBJ1-2, with 7 nucleotides matching TRBD1. Trimming took 0 bases from V and 4 from J; bases not matched to a gene: 5. The germline CDR1 and CDR2 sequences are SGHVS and FQNEAQ. The CDR3 loop spans 15 amino acids. The CDR3 DNA sequence: TGTGCCAGCAGCTTAGCGACAGGGACGCCCTATGGCTACACCTTC. Amino acid sequence: CASSLATGTPYGYTF.

V usage is TRBV11-3 and J usage is TRBJ2-5, with D unresolved. CDR3 length: 13 amino acids. Trimming removed 0 bases at V and 2 bases at J, with 4 bases between. The germline V gene encodes CDR1 SGHNT and CDR2 YENEEA. The CDR3 DNA sequence: TGTGCCAGCAGCTTAGATCCTCAAGAGACCCAGTACTTC. Amino acids: CASSLDPQETQYF. The full variable domain, completed using reference TRBV11-3 and TRBJ2-5, is EAGVVQSPRYKIIEKKQPVAFWCNPISGHNTLYWYLQNLGQGPELLIRYENEEAVDDSQLPKDRFSAERLKGVDSTLKIQPAELGDSAVYLCASSLDPQETQYFGPGTRLLVL.

A few counts support this clone. The rearrangement links TRBV6-1 to TRBJ2-1; the D gene is possibly TRBD2 (5 bases). V was trimmed by 2 bases and J by 0 bases, leaving 14 bases between them. CDR1 is MNHNS, CDR2 SASEGT, per germline. The CDR3 is made up of 17 amino acids. CDR3 bases: TGTGCCAGCAGTGAACCCCTCCTGCGGGCCTCCTACAATGAGCAGTTCTTC. Its translation is CASSEPLLRASYNEQFF.

This chain uses TRBV6-5 with TRBJ2-7, with 7 bases lining up with TRBD1. The J segment lost 3 bases and the V segment lost 6 bases, leaving 8 bases of the junction unmatched. The CDR3 has 14 amino acids. CDR1 is MNHEY and CDR2 is SVGAGI in the germline V gene. This CDR3 is CASRDRQGYYEQYF. In DNA, the CDR3 is TGTGCCAGCAGGGACCGACAGGGTTACTACGAGCAGTACTTC.

The chain couples TRBV3-1 (or the pseudogene TRBV3-2) to TRBJ2-1; 13 bases align to TRBD2. The CDR3 is 15 amino acids. V trimming: 5 bases; J trimming: 7 bases; junction bases outside the gene matches: 5. CDR1 LGHDT and CDR2 YNNKEL come from the germline V gene (reference sequence). In nucleotides, the CDR3 is TGTGCCAGCAGCTCTGGACTAGCGGGGGTAAATGAGCAGTTCTTC. Its translation: CASSSGLAGVNEQFF.